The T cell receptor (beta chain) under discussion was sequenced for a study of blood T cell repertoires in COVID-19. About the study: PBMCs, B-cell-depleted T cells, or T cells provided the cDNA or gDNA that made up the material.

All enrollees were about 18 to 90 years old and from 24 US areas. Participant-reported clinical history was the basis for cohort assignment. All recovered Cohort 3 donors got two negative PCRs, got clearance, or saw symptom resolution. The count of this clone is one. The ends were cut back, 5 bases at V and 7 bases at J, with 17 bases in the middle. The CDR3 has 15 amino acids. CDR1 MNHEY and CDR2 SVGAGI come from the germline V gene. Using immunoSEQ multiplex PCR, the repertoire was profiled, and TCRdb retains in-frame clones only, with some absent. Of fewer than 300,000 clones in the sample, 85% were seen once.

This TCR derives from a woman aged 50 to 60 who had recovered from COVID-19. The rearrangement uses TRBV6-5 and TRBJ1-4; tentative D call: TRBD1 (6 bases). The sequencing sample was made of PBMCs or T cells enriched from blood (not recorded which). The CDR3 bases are TGTGCCAGCAGTATCACCGGAACAGGGTTTGAAAAACTGTTTTTT. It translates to CASSITGTGFEKLFF.